The 7 T cell receptor beta chains below come from one sample, sequenced in a study of blood T cells in healthy people across ages. Using a J-beta primer mix together with a sample-barcoded 5' primer, a second PCR was run for about 7 to 12 cycles. TCRdb ran MiXCR on the 5' RACE reads and lists one entry per CDR3 protein. The sample has about 680,000 distinct CDR3 sequences; roughly 50% are singletons. The sequencing sample was made of blood. The receptor set was obtained from a woman in her fifties or sixties in good health.

The chain joins TRBV7-3 to TRBJ2-5; D remains ambiguous. Germline V CDR1 and CDR2: SGHTA, FQGTGA. The V gene lost 5 bases and the J gene lost 6 bases, with 10 bases spanning the gap. This CDR3 is built from 12 residues. The CDR3 sequence is CASSIFHQTQYF. In nucleotides, the CDR3 is TGTGCCAGCAGCATATTTCATCAGACCCAGTACTTC.

A single count supports this clonotype. The chain uses TRBV19 and TRBJ2-5, with a weak D call TRBD2 (6 bases). V was clipped by 9 bases and J by 11 bases, with 28 bases between them. The CDR3 has 15 amino acids. Germline CDR1 reads LNHDA; CDR2 reads SQIVND (reference sequence). The CDR3 here is CASIDLMEGSVEQYF. The CDR3 DNA reads as TGTGCCAGCATCGATCTAATGGAGGGCTCGGTGGAGCAGTACTTC.

This clonotype was picked up a small number of times. The J gene is TRBJ2-7, the V gene TRBV7-2, with D unclear. CDR1 and CDR2 (germline): SGHTA, FQGNSA. The CDR3 covers 14 residues. Trimming took off 3 bases at V and 6 bases at J, with 15 bases between the two ends. The CDR3 region has the DNA TGTGCCAGCAGCTTCCCCGGACGTCAGGCCGAGCAGTACTTC. It translates to CASSFPGRQAEQYF.

The chain has TRBV12-3 or TRBV12-4 and TRBJ2-2, with a tentative D call TRBD1 (6 bases). The CDR3 runs to 13 residues. The ends were cut back, 7 bases at V and 3 bases at J, with 9 bases in the middle. The CDR3 reads CASKTGYTGELFF. DNA for the CDR3: TGTGCCAGCAAAACAGGGTACACCGGGGAGCTGTTTTTT.

The chain joins TRBV7-9 to TRBJ2-7; no reliable D call. The CDR3 is 13 amino acids. Trimming took off 1 base at V and 2 bases at J, with 6 bases between the two ends. Germline V gene lookup returns CDR1 SEHNR and CDR2 FQNEAQ (reference sequence). CDR3 loop: CASSLDTTYEQYF. CDR3 sequence (DNA): TGTGCCAGCAGCTTAGACACGACCTACGAGCAGTACTTC.

The chain couples TRBV6-6 to TRBJ1-6, with D tentatively TRBD1 (6 bases). The CDR3 is made up of 15 amino acids. CDR1 is MNHNY and CDR2 is SVGAGI in the germline V gene (reference sequence). V dropped 2 bases and J dropped 10 bases, with 15 bases sitting between them. The CDR3 DNA reads TGTGCCAGCAGTTACGAGGGGGGCAGGGGATCACCCCTCCACTTT. Translated, it gives CASSYEGGRGSPLHF.

Comments on this clonotype: This may be a read error: a much more frequent sequence differs by one nucleotide. V usage is TRBV4-2 and J usage is TRBJ2-1; D is possibly TRBD2 (5 bases). Trimming left V 1 base short and J 4 bases short, with 8 bases between. Germline CDR1 LGHNA, CDR2 YNFKEQ. CDR3 length: 14 residues. The CDR3 DNA sequence: TGTGCCAGCAGCCAAGCCGGGATTTACAATGAGCAGTTCTTC. It translates to CASSQAGIYNEQFF.